This paragraph reports one T cell receptor beta chain. The antigen is unknown. Looked up from germline, CDR1 is MDHEN and CDR2 is SYDVKM. The CDR3 runs to 13 residues. Trimming removed 6 bases at V and 6 bases at J, with 15 bases between. These data originate in a study of regulatory T cells in long-lasting Graves disease. Study at large: The definition of persistent Graves' disease was over 5 years of antithyroid drugs with positive TSH receptor antibodies. Broader study findings: The study found TRBV28, TRBJ1-2 and TRBJ2-5 favored in persistent disease.

The authors built TCR beta libraries using iRepertoire HTBI primers and Arm-PCR of CDR3 regions. How the authors handled the data: Across all samples, approximately 68 TRBV segments and around 15 TRBJ segments were identified. TCRdb passed the multiplex PCR reads through MiXCR, listing each CDR3 protein once. Clone size and V and J calls follow TCRdb, not the original study. The sample holds about 660,000 distinct CDR3 sequences, about 32% seen once. Time point defined: persistent/refractory GD, antithyroid drugs over 5 years with positive TRAb. With RNA extracted from PBMCs as input, the TCR library was made.

The clonotype was recovered from a female donor with Graves disease. The gene calls are TRBV28 and TRBJ2-7; possibly TRBD2 for D (6 bases). The specimen comprised peripheral blood mononuclear cells (PBMCs), sampled when the disease was refractory, from a patient treated with antithyroid drugs. The CDR3 loop is CASRGGGVREQYF. The CDR3 region has the DNA TGTGCCAGCAGGGGCGGCGGGGTCCGCGAGCAGTACTTC.